These T cell receptor beta chains were read from a single sample in a study of technical replicates of blood from several donors. Some clones are missing from TCRdb's copy, which holds only in-frame ones; the method was immunoSEQ multiplex PCR. The sample holds roughly 100,000 clones, 96% seen once. Sequenced: T cells isolated from PBMCs. These receptors were obtained from a human donor in good health. CDR3s include the opening cysteine and the closing phenylalanine or tryptophan.

V | CDR3
TRBV5-4 | CASSLVSYGKGEQYF
TRBV30 | CAWSQRAGAQPQHF
TRBV19 | CASSIDQGEGGNEQYF
TRBV7-2 | CASSLEASPVNEKLFF
TRBV6-1 | CASSEISGVTEAFF
TRBV28 | CASRPQGENIQYF
TRBV9 | CASSVVPGSFATDTQYF
TRBV4-1 | CASTPLDGSNEQYF
TRBV9 | CASSGGQGRETQYF
TRBV5-1 | CASSLRAGGPDTQYF
TRBV7-2 | CASSFTSGSYNEQFF
TRBV25-1 | CASSGQSYGYTF
TRBV19 | CASSIDGTTYVLTF
TRBV7-3 | CASSLTGLGETQYF
TRBV6-5 | CASSYPGLAGPNEQFF
TRBV7-9 | CASSLGLFQFF
TRBV5-1 | CASSLGGGSTDTQYF
TRBV29-1 | CSVTLAGGPGGNEQFF
TRBV2 | CASTSGAGFFSGANVLTF
TRBV2 | CASSEDQGGHEQYF
TRBV5-1 | CASSSGTANYGYTF
TRBV4-1 | CASSQESEREAETQYF
TRBV4-3 | CASSQFSRGPASSGANVLTF
TRBV5-1 | CASSWEPGLAGEQFF
TRBV7-8 | CASSFGTGSGNTIYF
TRBV21-1 | CASSKSPGHHTGELFF
TRBV27 | CASSGTGNGRYEQYF
TRBV27 | CASNPRGRGETQYF
TRBV18 | CASSPQQGRSNQPQHF
TRBV28 | CASPGSLNTGELFF
TRBV18 | CASSPLGETGVTNEQFF
TRBV18 | CASSISGTGYGYTF
TRBV2 | CASSEGRGLNTIYF
TRBV7-2 | CASSLGAGGNNEQFF
TRBV27 | CASSFAAGWADEQYF
TRBV28 | CASSRSGATTGELFF
TRBV7-9 | CASSYTEQGNQPQHF
TRBV7-6 | CASSYFGTSGRGEQYF
TRBV15 | CATSRVAGYNEQFF
TRBV6-6 | CASSSYSGRPQETQYF
TRBV30 | CAWSGQGYEQYF
TRBV19 | CASSTIHRSTDTQYF
TRBV9 | CASSVGRDTEAFF
TRBV6-5 | CASSYEQGGNEQYF
TRBV25-1 | CASSDKGLHTDTQYF
TRBV11-1 | CASSLGREVDEQYF